Listed below are T cell receptor beta chains from one sample, sequenced in a study of T cells in Graves' hyperthyroidism and ophthalmopathy. TCRdb passed the multiplex PCR reads through MiXCR, listing each CDR3 protein once. Of about 700,000 distinct CDR3 sequences in the sample, around 13% were seen once. Sequences were obtained from blood. Receptor source: a young woman with Graves' hyperthyroidism. CDR3s include the opening cysteine and the closing phenylalanine or tryptophan. The D gene is left open where the match is weak. The listing skips clone size in some rows; elsewhere it reads once, few, many or a size class.

cdr3_aa: CASSPTGLKFEAFF
cdr3_nt: TGTGCCAGCAGCCCGACAGGGTTGAAGTTTGAAGCTTTCTTT
d_call: TRBD1
v_call: TRBV6-1
clone_size: NA
j_call: TRBJ1-1

cdr3_aa: CAVRLAGVFPSSYNEQFF
cdr3_nt: TGTGCCGTACGACTAGCGGGAGTATTTCCTAGCTCCTACAATGAGCAGTTCTTC
d_call: TRBD2
v_call: TRBV28
clone_size: few
j_call: TRBJ2-1

cdr3_aa: CASSLREGLPYNEQFF
cdr3_nt: TGTGCCAGCAGCTTAAGGGAGGGCCTTCCCTACAATGAGCAGTTCTTC
d_call: TRBD2
v_call: TRBV7-3
clone_size: NA
j_call: TRBJ2-1

cdr3_aa: CASRGREQYF
cdr3_nt: TGTGCCAGCAGAGGGAGAGAGCAGTACTTC
d_call: NA
v_call: TRBV6-2/TRBV6-3
clone_size: few
j_call: TRBJ2-7

cdr3_aa: CASSREAGGLIHEQFF
cdr3_nt: TGTGCCAGCAGTCGGGAGGCAGGGGGCTTAATCCACGAGCAGTTCTTC
d_call: NA
v_call: TRBV6-1
clone_size: NA
j_call: TRBJ2-1

cdr3_aa: CATSERAAGAMNNEQFF
cdr3_nt: TGTGCCACCAGTGAAAGGGCGGCAGGGGCAATGAACAATGAGCAGTTCTTC
d_call: NA
v_call: TRBV24-1
clone_size: few
j_call: TRBJ2-1

cdr3_aa: CAWSADRGLEKLFF
cdr3_nt: TGTGCCTGGAGTGCGGACAGGGGCCTCGAAAAACTGTTTTTT
d_call: TRBD1
v_call: TRBV30
clone_size: few
j_call: TRBJ1-4

cdr3_aa: CASSPTQGLSGETQYF
cdr3_nt: TGTGCCAGCAGCCCCACTCAGGGTTTAAGTGGAGAGACCCAGTACTTC
d_call: NA
v_call: TRBV11-2
clone_size: many
j_call: TRBJ2-5

cdr3_aa: CASSDYPGEAQYF
cdr3_nt: TGTGCCAGCAGTGACTACCCCGGAGAGGCCCAGTACTTC
d_call: NA
v_call: TRBV6-1
clone_size: NA
j_call: TRBJ2-5

cdr3_aa: CASSPGGVSGANVLTF
cdr3_nt: TGTGCCAGCAGCCCCGGTGGGGTCTCTGGGGCCAACGTCCTGACTTTC
d_call: NA
v_call: TRBV7-8
clone_size: few
j_call: TRBJ2-6

cdr3_aa: CSVDSRAGGQPQHF
cdr3_nt: TGCAGTGTTGATAGTCGGGCGGGAGGTCAGCCCCAGCATTTT
d_call: NA
v_call: TRBV20-1
clone_size: many
j_call: TRBJ1-5

cdr3_aa: CASSESLAGGPNEQFF
cdr3_nt: TGTGCCAGTAGCGAATCACTAGCGGGAGGGCCGAATGAGCAGTTCTTC
d_call: TRBD2
v_call: TRBV19
clone_size: NA
j_call: TRBJ2-1

cdr3_aa: CASSQGNSYNEQFF
cdr3_nt: TGTGCCAGCAGTCAGGGGAATTCCTACAATGAGCAGTTCTTC
d_call: NA
v_call: TRBV6-1
clone_size: few
j_call: TRBJ2-1

cdr3_aa: CASKEASGYNEQFF
cdr3_nt: TGTGCCAGTAAAGAGGCTAGCGGGTACAATGAGCAGTTCTTC
d_call: TRBD2
v_call: TRBV19
clone_size: few
j_call: TRBJ2-1

cdr3_aa: CASSMRLGQGSAHYGYTF
cdr3_nt: TGTGCCAGTAGTATGAGGTTGGGACAGGGGAGCGCTCACTATGGCTACACCTTC
d_call: TRBD1
v_call: TRBV19
clone_size: NA
j_call: TRBJ1-2

cdr3_aa: CASSPRGTTNTGELFF
cdr3_nt: TGTGCCAGCTCACCAAGGGGGACGACGAACACCGGGGAGCTGTTTTTT
d_call: NA
v_call: TRBV18
clone_size: many
j_call: TRBJ2-2

cdr3_aa: CSVESLLAGESYEQYF
cdr3_nt: TGCAGCGTTGAGTCCCTACTAGCGGGGGAATCCTACGAGCAGTACTTC
d_call: TRBD2
v_call: TRBV29-1
clone_size: few
j_call: TRBJ2-7

cdr3_aa: CASSFLTPETQYF
cdr3_nt: TGTGCCAGCAGCTTTTTGACCCCAGAGACCCAGTACTTC
d_call: NA
v_call: TRBV3-1
clone_size: many
j_call: TRBJ2-5

cdr3_aa: CASSQVQGVGAFF
cdr3_nt: TGTGCCAGCAGCCAAGTTCAGGGGGTCGGAGCTTTCTTT
d_call: TRBD1
v_call: TRBV3-1
clone_size: many
j_call: TRBJ1-1

cdr3_aa: CAGRVQGNEQFF
cdr3_nt: TGTGCCGGCAGGGTACAGGGCAATGAGCAGTTCTTC
d_call: NA
v_call: TRBV7-9
clone_size: NA
j_call: TRBJ2-1

cdr3_aa: CASSPVHSSYNEQFF
cdr3_nt: TGTGCCAGCAGCCCCGTTCATAGCTCCTACAATGAGCAGTTCTTC
d_call: NA
v_call: TRBV11-2
clone_size: many
j_call: TRBJ2-1

cdr3_aa: CASSEEITDTQYF
cdr3_nt: TGTGCCAGCAGTGAGGAAATTACAGATACGCAGTATTTT
d_call: NA
v_call: TRBV28
clone_size: few
j_call: TRBJ2-3

cdr3_aa: CASSGAWKETQYF
cdr3_nt: TGTGCCAGCAGCGGGGCCTGGAAAGAGACCCAGTACTTC
d_call: NA
v_call: TRBV7-9
clone_size: many
j_call: TRBJ2-5

cdr3_aa: CASIQAGNQPQHF
cdr3_nt: TGTGCCAGCATCCAGGCCGGCAATCAGCCCCAGCATTTT
d_call: NA
v_call: TRBV6-2/TRBV6-3
clone_size: NA
j_call: TRBJ1-5

cdr3_aa: CASSFSNRGRTEQYF
cdr3_nt: TGTGCCAGCAGTTTCTCCAACAGGGGGAGAACCGAGCAGTACTTC
d_call: TRBD1
v_call: TRBV28
clone_size: many
j_call: TRBJ2-7

cdr3_aa: CASRDGGTGSRNYGYTF
cdr3_nt: TGTGCCAGCAGGGACGGCGGGACAGGGTCTAGAAACTATGGCTACACCTTC
d_call: TRBD1
v_call: TRBV6-2/TRBV6-3
clone_size: NA
j_call: TRBJ1-2

cdr3_aa: CASSSQGLRQPQHF
cdr3_nt: TGTGCCAGCAGTTCGCAGGGGCTGCGGCAGCCCCAGCATTTT
d_call: NA
v_call: TRBV6-2/TRBV6-3
clone_size: NA
j_call: TRBJ1-5

cdr3_aa: CASSFAGRSTGELFF
cdr3_nt: TGTGCCAGCAGTTTTGCAGGGAGGAGCACCGGGGAGCTGTTTTTT
d_call: NA
v_call: TRBV12-3/TRBV12-4
clone_size: NA
j_call: TRBJ2-2

cdr3_aa: CSARVPRSGNLNNEQFF
cdr3_nt: TGCAGTGCTAGAGTGCCCAGAAGCGGGAATCTGAACAATGAGCAGTTCTTC
d_call: TRBD2
v_call: TRBV20-1
clone_size: many
j_call: TRBJ2-1

cdr3_aa: CASSQVGGSTYEQYF
cdr3_nt: TGCGCCAGCAGCCAAGTGGGCGGGTCGACCTACGAGCAGTACTTC
d_call: NA
v_call: TRBV4-1
clone_size: NA
j_call: TRBJ2-7

cdr3_aa: CASSPNFWAGAYNEQFF
cdr3_nt: TGTGCCAGCAGTCCTAACTTTTGGGCGGGAGCCTACAATGAGCAGTTCTTC
d_call: TRBD2
v_call: TRBV28
clone_size: NA
j_call: TRBJ2-1

cdr3_aa: CASSLPGQGSSNEQFF
cdr3_nt: TGTGCCAGCAGCCTACCGGGACAGGGATCGAGCAATGAGCAGTTCTTC
d_call: TRBD1
v_call: TRBV7-8
clone_size: many
j_call: TRBJ2-1

cdr3_aa: CASSLGGRNTEAFF
cdr3_nt: TGTGCCAGCAGCTTAGGGGGCAGAAACACTGAAGCTTTCTTT
d_call: NA
v_call: TRBV11-2
clone_size: many
j_call: TRBJ1-1

cdr3_aa: CASIPPGQGNSPLHF
cdr3_nt: TGTGCCAGCATCCCCCCGGGACAGGGTAATTCACCCCTCCACTTT
d_call: TRBD1
v_call: TRBV27
clone_size: NA
j_call: TRBJ1-6

cdr3_aa: CASSHTELGTAFF
cdr3_nt: TGTGCCAGCAGCCATACTGAACTTGGGACTGCTTTCTTT
d_call: NA
v_call: TRBV3-1
clone_size: many
j_call: TRBJ1-1

cdr3_aa: CASSQGQGWYNEQFF
cdr3_nt: TGCGCCAGCAGCCAAGGCCAGGGTTGGTACAATGAGCAGTTCTTC
d_call: NA
v_call: TRBV4-1
clone_size: NA
j_call: TRBJ2-1

cdr3_aa: CASSLSRGSYEQYF
cdr3_nt: TGTGCCAGCAGTTTGTCCCGGGGCTCCTACGAGCAGTACTTC
d_call: NA
v_call: TRBV27
clone_size: many
j_call: TRBJ2-7

cdr3_aa: CASSQAWDRAEQFF
cdr3_nt: TGCGCCAGCAGCCAAGCATGGGACAGGGCAGAGCAGTTCTTC
d_call: TRBD1
v_call: TRBV4-1
clone_size: few
j_call: TRBJ2-1

cdr3_aa: CASSQDFERESPNTGELFF
cdr3_nt: TGTGCCAGCAGCCAAGATTTCGAGCGGGAGAGCCCGAACACCGGGGAGCTGTTTTTT
d_call: TRBD2
v_call: TRBV3-1
clone_size: NA
j_call: TRBJ2-2

cdr3_aa: CASRPGTTGYEQYF
cdr3_nt: TGTGCCAGCAGACCCGGGACAACAGGCTACGAGCAGTACTTC
d_call: NA
v_call: TRBV6-1
clone_size: many
j_call: TRBJ2-7

cdr3_aa: CSASNGPPYNEQFF
cdr3_nt: TGCAGTGCTAGTAACGGCCCCCCCTACAATGAGCAGTTCTTC
d_call: NA
v_call: TRBV20-1
clone_size: many
j_call: TRBJ2-1

cdr3_aa: CASSINGEAFF
cdr3_nt: TGTGCCAGTAGTATAAATGGTGAAGCTTTCTTT
d_call: NA
v_call: TRBV19
clone_size: NA
j_call: TRBJ1-1

cdr3_aa: CASSQGKRGDQETQYF
cdr3_nt: TGCGCCAGCAGCCAAGGAAAGCGGGGGGACCAAGAGACCCAGTACTTC
d_call: TRBD2
v_call: TRBV4-3
clone_size: NA
j_call: TRBJ2-5

cdr3_aa: CASSFGSRYEQYF
cdr3_nt: TGTGCCAGCAGCTTCGGTAGCCGCTACGAGCAGTACTTC
d_call: NA
v_call: TRBV7-9
clone_size: NA
j_call: TRBJ2-7

cdr3_aa: CASSYAENSPLHF
cdr3_nt: TGTGCCAGCAGCTACGCAGAGAATTCACCCCTCCACTTT
d_call: NA
v_call: TRBV27
clone_size: many
j_call: TRBJ1-6

cdr3_aa: CASSFGQVTSGNTIYF
cdr3_nt: TGTGCCAGCAGCTTTGGACAGGTGACCTCTGGAAACACCATATATTTT
d_call: TRBD1
v_call: TRBV7-9
clone_size: many
j_call: TRBJ1-3

cdr3_aa: CASSYAMTGAQPQHF
cdr3_nt: TGTGCCAGCAGTTACGCCATGACGGGGGCGCAGCCCCAGCATTTT
d_call: NA
v_call: TRBV6-5
clone_size: many
j_call: TRBJ1-5

cdr3_aa: CASSLGPVRFQGNEQFF
cdr3_nt: TGTGCCAGCAGCTTAGGACCCGTCCGATTTCAGGGGAATGAGCAGTTCTTC
d_call: NA
v_call: TRBV13
clone_size: many
j_call: TRBJ2-1

cdr3_aa: CAWSKVAGGSRRYEQYF
cdr3_nt: TGTGCCTGGAGTAAGGTAGCGGGAGGCTCCCGGAGGTACGAGCAGTACTTC
d_call: TRBD2
v_call: TRBV30
clone_size: NA
j_call: TRBJ2-7

cdr3_aa: CASSYFAANSPLHF
cdr3_nt: TGTGCCAGCAGTTACTTCGCAGCAAATTCACCCCTCCACTTT
d_call: NA
v_call: TRBV6-5
clone_size: many
j_call: TRBJ1-6

cdr3_aa: CAISESLAGANEQYF
cdr3_nt: TGTGCCATCAGTGAAAGTCTAGCGGGAGCGAACGAGCAGTACTTC
d_call: TRBD2
v_call: TRBV10-3
clone_size: many
j_call: TRBJ2-7

cdr3_aa: CASSAGGWNEKLFF
cdr3_nt: TGTGCCAGCAGTGCGGGAGGATGGAATGAAAAACTGTTTTTT
d_call: NA
v_call: TRBV2
clone_size: many
j_call: TRBJ1-4

cdr3_aa: CASSSVTGGDDEQYF
cdr3_nt: TGTGCCAGCAGTTCCGTGACAGGGGGAGACGACGAGCAGTACTTC
d_call: TRBD1
v_call: TRBV6-1
clone_size: many
j_call: TRBJ2-7